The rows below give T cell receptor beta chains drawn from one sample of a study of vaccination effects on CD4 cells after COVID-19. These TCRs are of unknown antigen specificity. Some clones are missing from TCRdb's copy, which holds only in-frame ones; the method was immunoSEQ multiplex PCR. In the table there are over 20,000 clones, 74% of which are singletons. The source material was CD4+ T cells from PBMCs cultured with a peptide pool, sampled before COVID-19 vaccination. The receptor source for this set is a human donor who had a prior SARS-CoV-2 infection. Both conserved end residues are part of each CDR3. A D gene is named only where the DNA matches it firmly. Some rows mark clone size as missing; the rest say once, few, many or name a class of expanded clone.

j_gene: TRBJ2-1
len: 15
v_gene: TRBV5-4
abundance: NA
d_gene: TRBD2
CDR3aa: CASSPRDSGGYEQFF
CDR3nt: TGTGCCAGCAGCCCACGGGACAGCGGGGGGTATGAGCAGTTCTTC

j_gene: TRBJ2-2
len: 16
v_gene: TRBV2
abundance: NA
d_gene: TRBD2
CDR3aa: CASREGLAGKAGELFF
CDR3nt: TGTGCCAGCAGGGAGGGACTAGCGGGGAAAGCCGGGGAGCTGTTTTTT

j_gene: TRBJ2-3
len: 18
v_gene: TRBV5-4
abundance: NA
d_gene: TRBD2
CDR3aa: CASSSGGLAGGGGDTQYF
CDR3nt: TGTGCCAGCAGCTCCGGAGGACTAGCGGGGGGGGGAGGAGATACGCAGTATTTT

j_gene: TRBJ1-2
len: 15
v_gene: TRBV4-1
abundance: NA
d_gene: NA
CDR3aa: CASSQLMLGGNGYTF
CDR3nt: TGCGCCAGCAGCCAATTGATGCTGGGGGGGAATGGCTACACCTTC

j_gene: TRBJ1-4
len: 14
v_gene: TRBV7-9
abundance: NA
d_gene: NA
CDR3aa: CASSLIATNEKLFF
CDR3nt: TGTGCCAGCAGCTTAATTGCAACTAATGAAAAACTGTTTTTT

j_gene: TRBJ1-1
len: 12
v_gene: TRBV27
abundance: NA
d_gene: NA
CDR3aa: CASRRVNTEAFF
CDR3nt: TGTGCCAGCCGCAGGGTTAACACTGAAGCTTTCTTT

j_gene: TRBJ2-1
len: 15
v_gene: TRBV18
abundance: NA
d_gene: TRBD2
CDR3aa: CASSKGLAVYNEQFF
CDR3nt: TGTGCCAGCTCAAAGGGACTAGCGGTTTACAATGAGCAGTTCTTC

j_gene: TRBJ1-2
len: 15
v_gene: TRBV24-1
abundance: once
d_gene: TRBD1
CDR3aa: CATTTAGTGGYGYTF
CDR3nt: TGTGCCACCACGACAGCAGGAACAGGGGGCTATGGCTACACCTTC

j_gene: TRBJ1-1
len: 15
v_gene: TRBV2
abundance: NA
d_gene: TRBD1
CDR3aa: CASSPGTGGNTEAFF
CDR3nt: TGTGCCAGCAGCCCCGGGACAGGGGGAAACACTGAAGCTTTCTTT

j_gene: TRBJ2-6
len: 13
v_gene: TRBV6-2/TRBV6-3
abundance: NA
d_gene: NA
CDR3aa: CASSLSGANVLTF
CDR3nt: TGTGCCAGCAGTTTATCAGGGGCCAACGTCCTGACTTTC